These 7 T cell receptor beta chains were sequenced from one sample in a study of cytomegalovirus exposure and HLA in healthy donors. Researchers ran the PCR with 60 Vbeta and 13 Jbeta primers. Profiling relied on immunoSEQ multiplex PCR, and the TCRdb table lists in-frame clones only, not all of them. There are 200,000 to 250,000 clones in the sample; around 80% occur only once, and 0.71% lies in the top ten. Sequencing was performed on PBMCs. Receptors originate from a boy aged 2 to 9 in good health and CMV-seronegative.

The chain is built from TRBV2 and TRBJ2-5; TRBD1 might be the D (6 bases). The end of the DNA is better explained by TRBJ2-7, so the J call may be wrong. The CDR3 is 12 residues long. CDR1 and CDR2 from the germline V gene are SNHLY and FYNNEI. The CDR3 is CASRGTGNEQYF. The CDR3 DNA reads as TGTGCCAGCAGAGGTACAGGGAACGAGCAGTACTTC.

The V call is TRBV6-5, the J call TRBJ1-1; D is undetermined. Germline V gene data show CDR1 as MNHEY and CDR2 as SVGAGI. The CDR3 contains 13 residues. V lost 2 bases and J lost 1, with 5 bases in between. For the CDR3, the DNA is TGTGCCAGCAGTTACACCAGGAACACTGAAGCTTTCTTT. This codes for CASSYTRNTEAFF.

CDR3 DNA: TGTGCCAGCAGCTTGGCGGACACCAACTATGGCTACACCTTC. Translating it yields CASSLADTNYGYTF. J is TRBJ1-2 and V is TRBV5-4; a possible D gene is TRBD1 (5 bases). The CDR3 is 14 amino acids. Trimming removed 0 bases from V and 2 bases from J, with 8 bases in between. Germline assignment: CDR1 SGHNT and CDR2 YYREEE (reference sequence).

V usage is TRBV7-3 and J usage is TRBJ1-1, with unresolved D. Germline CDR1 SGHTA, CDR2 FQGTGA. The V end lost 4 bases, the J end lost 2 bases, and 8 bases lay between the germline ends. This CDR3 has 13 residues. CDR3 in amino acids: CASSWEHNTEAFF. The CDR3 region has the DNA TGTGCCAGCAGCTGGGAGCATAACACTGAAGCTTTCTTT. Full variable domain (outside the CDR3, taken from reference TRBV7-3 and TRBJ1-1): GAGVSQTPSNKVTEKGKYVELRCDPISGHTALYWYRQSLGQGPEFLIYFQGTGAADDSGLPNDRFFAVRPEGSVSTLKIQRTERGDSAVYLCASSWEHNTEAFFGQGTRLTVV.

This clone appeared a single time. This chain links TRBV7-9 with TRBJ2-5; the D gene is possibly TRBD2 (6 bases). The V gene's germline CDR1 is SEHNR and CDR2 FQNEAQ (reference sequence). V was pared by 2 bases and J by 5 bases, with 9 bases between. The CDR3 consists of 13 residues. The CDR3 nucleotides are TGTGCCAGCAGCTTAAACGGAGGGGAGACCCAGTACTTC. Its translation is CASSLNGGETQYF.

The CDR3 loop is CASRPTSGSTDTQYF. The CDR3 region has the DNA TGTGCCAGCAGGCCTACTAGCGGGAGCACAGATACGCAGTATTTT. The chain carries TRBV6-5 and TRBJ2-3, with 9 bases lining up with TRBD2. The length of the CDR3 is 15 residues. The V gene end was trimmed by 6 bases and the J gene end by 0 bases; junction bases not matched to a gene: 4. The germline CDR1 and CDR2 sequences are MNHEY and SVGAGI.

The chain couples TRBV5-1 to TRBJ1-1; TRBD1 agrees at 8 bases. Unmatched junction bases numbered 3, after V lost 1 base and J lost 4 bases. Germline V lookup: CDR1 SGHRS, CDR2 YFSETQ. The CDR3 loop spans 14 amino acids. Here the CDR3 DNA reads TGCGCCAGCAGCTTGTCAGGGGGCTTCACTGAAGCTTTCTTT. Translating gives CASSLSGGFTEAFF. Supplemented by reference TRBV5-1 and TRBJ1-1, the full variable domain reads KAGVTQTPRYLIKTRGQQVTLSCSPISGHRSVSWYQQTPGQGLQFLFEYFSETQRNKGNFPGRFSGRQFSNSRSEMNVSTLELGDSALYLCASSLSGGFTEAFFGQGTRLTVV.